Below are 17 T cell receptor beta chains sequenced from a single sample in a study of T cells after yellow fever vaccination. Each CDR3 protein is one row after TCRdb ran MiXCR on the 5' RACE reads. This table has 150,000 to 200,000 distinct CDR3 sequences, approximately 11% appearing once. The sequencing here drew on CD8+ T cells sorted from PBMCs, taken 15 days after the yellow fever booster vaccination. The source of these receptors is a man between 18 and 29 years old who received the YFV17D yellow fever vaccine.

The chain recombines TRBV4-2 with TRBJ1-1; D remains ambiguous. Germline V gives CDR1 LGHNA, CDR2 YNFKEQ. This CDR3 has 13 amino acids. V was pared by 1 base and J by 3 bases, with 6 bases between. CDR3 loop: CASSQGRDTEAFF. The CDR3 nucleotides read TGTGCCAGCAGCCAAGGCCGGGACACTGAAGCTTTCTTT.

This clonotype was seen more than once but under ten times. The chain links TRBV9 to TRBJ2-2; 12 nucleotides match TRBD1. Germline V gene sequence: CDR1 SGDLS, CDR2 YYNGEE. V shed 4 bases, J shed 2 bases, and the junction held 6 bases outside the gene matches. The CDR3 is 17 amino acids. CDR3 nucleotide sequence: TGTGCCAGCAGCTTACCGGGACAGGGGGCAAACACCGGGGAGCTGTTTTTT. Translating gives CASSLPGQGANTGELFF.

The chain has TRBV10-3 and TRBJ2-2; no firm D call. There are 14 residues in the CDR3. The germline CDR1 and CDR2 sequences are ENHRY and SYGVKD. V lost 10 bases to trimming and J lost 0 bases, with 12 bases between them. The CDR3 loop is CATGGVTNTGELFF. CDR3 sequence (DNA): TGTGCCACCGGTGGGGTTACGAACACCGGGGAGCTGTTTTTT.

This clonotype came up a few times. V usage is TRBV6-4 and J usage is TRBJ2-3, with 10 bases matching TRBD2. This CDR3 comprises 15 residues. CDR1 and CDR2 (germline): MRHNA, SNTAGT. The trim removed 2 bases at V and 4 bases at J, leaving 3 bases unmatched. The CDR3 region is CASSDGSGGSDTQYF. The CDR3 DNA sequence: TGTGCCAGCAGTGACGGTAGCGGGGGGTCAGATACGCAGTATTTT.

The chain combines TRBV4-1 with TRBJ1-1; unclear D gene. The germline CDR1 and CDR2 sequences are MGHRA and YSYEKL. The CDR3 loop spans 11 amino acids. V dropped 8 bases and J dropped 3 bases, with 7 bases sitting between them. CDR3 sequence (DNA): TGCGCCAGCCGAGAGTACACTGAAGCTTTCTTT. Amino acid sequence: CASREYTEAFF.

Only a few counts were recorded for this clonotype. The V call is TRBV12-3 or TRBV12-4, the J call TRBJ2-7; TRBD2 matches at 7 bases. V was clipped by 5 bases and J by 3 bases; unmatched bases: 10. This CDR3 region has 15 residues. The CDR3 nucleotides are TGTGCCAGCAGTCTATCCCGGCGGGGGAGCTACGAGCAGTACTTC. Translating gives CASSLSRRGSYEQYF.

The chain joins TRBV6-5 to TRBJ2-5; no clear D gene. The V end lost 0 bases, the J end lost 5 bases, and 10 bases lay between the germline ends. CDR1 MNHEY and CDR2 SVGAGI come from the germline V gene. This CDR3 has 14 residues. CDR3 DNA sequence: TGTGCCAGCAGTTACTCCGGCGCACCGGAGACCCAGTACTTC. Translation gives CASSYSGAPETQYF.

The chain links TRBV6-4 to TRBJ2-3, with D possibly being TRBD1 (6 bases). V was shortened by 5 bases and J by 9 bases, with 15 bases between the two germline ends. The CDR3 has 13 residues. Germline V lookup: CDR1 MRHNA, CDR2 SNTAGT. As DNA, the CDR3 is TGTGCCAGCAGTCTCAACCCAGGGGAGACGCAGTATTTT. Translation gives CASSLNPGETQYF.

The chain joins TRBV9 to TRBJ2-2, with a tentative D call TRBD1 (6 bases). Trimming shortened V by 4 bases and J by 5 bases, and 9 bases separated the two germline ends. CDR1 and CDR2 from the germline V gene are SGDLS and YYNGEE. The CDR3 runs to 13 residues. The CDR3 region is CASSPGTTGELFF. The CDR3, as DNA: TGTGCCAGCAGCCCAGGGACAACCGGGGAGCTGTTTTTT.

This sequence joins TRBV21-1 and TRBJ2-6; whether TRBD1, the table's D call, matches the DNA was not checked. TRBV21-1 is designated a pseudogene. CDR3 size: 20 residues. CDR3 bases: TGTGCCAGCAGCCCCTTTCCACAGGGACCTCTTTGGGCTGGGGCCAACGTCCTGACTTTC. Translation: CASSPFPQGPLWAGANVLTF.

The CDR3 here is CASRLAARQYF. CDR3 nucleotide sequence: TGTGCCAGCAGGTTGGCGGCGAGGCAGTACTTC. This rearrangement joins TRBV6-6 to TRBJ2-7; D is unclear. The germline V and J ends were trimmed by 6 bases and 9 bases, with 12 bases remaining between them. This CDR3 is 11 amino acids long. The germline V gene encodes CDR1 MNHNY and CDR2 SVGAGI (reference sequence).

The chain combines TRBV29-1 with TRBJ1-2, with D possibly being TRBD1 (5 bases). This CDR3 spans 13 amino acids. Trimming removed 3 bases at V and 1 base at J, with 9 bases between. Germline lookup yields CDR1 SQVTM and CDR2 ANQGSEA. The CDR3, as DNA: TGCAGCGTTGATGCAGGGATTAACTATGGCTACACCTTC. Its protein is CSVDAGINYGYTF.

This clonotype occurred many times. This chain links TRBV5-1 with TRBJ2-7; 9 bases fit TRBD1. V gave up 0 bases and J gave up 5 bases; unmatched junction bases: 9. CDR1 is SGHRS and CDR2 is YFSETQ in the germline V gene. This CDR3 spans 16 amino acids. CDR3 sequence: CASSLASSGQGHEQYF. The CDR3 DNA reads TGCGCCAGCAGCTTGGCCTCTTCCGGACAGGGGCACGAGCAGTACTTC.

V usage is TRBV3-1 and J usage is TRBJ2-5; a possible D gene is TRBD2 (6 bases). The CDR3 runs 16 residues. Trimming pared 0 bases from V and 2 bases from J, leaving 13 bases between. CDR1 and CDR2 (germline): LGHDT, YNNKEL (reference sequence). The CDR3 nucleotides are TGTGCCAGCAGCCAAGAAGGAAATAGCGGACAAGAGACCCAGTACTTC. Translating gives CASSQEGNSGQETQYF.

V usage is TRBV7-9 and J usage is TRBJ1-5, with D maybe TRBD1 (6 bases). V was shortened by 5 bases and J by 3 bases, with 17 bases between the two germline ends. Germline V CDR1 and CDR2: SEHNR, FQNEAQ (reference sequence). The CDR3 totals 16 residues. As DNA, the CDR3 is TGTGCCAGCAGCACCGCAGGGGACGTAATCAATCAGCCCCAGCATTTT. It yields the protein CASSTAGDVINQPQHF.

A note on this clonotype: This may be a read error: a much more frequent sequence differs by one nucleotide. The chain carries TRBV5-5 and TRBJ2-7; D unresolved. The CDR3 loop spans 12 amino acids. The V gene's germline CDR1 is SGHKS and CDR2 YYEKEE (reference sequence). V gave up 0 bases and J gave up 5 bases, with 6 bases separating them. In DNA form, the CDR3 reads TGTGCCAGCAGCTTGGATGGGAACGAGCAGTACTTC. Translation gives CASSLDGNEQYF.

The rearrangement links TRBV6-5 to TRBJ1-6; D ambiguous. V dropped 2 bases and J dropped 10 bases, with 9 bases sitting between them. Looked up from germline, CDR1 is MNHEY and CDR2 is SVGAGI. The CDR3 has 13 amino acids. The CDR3 reads CASSYLSNSPLHF. Written as DNA, the CDR3 is TGTGCCAGCAGTTACCTCTCCAACTCACCCCTCCACTTT.